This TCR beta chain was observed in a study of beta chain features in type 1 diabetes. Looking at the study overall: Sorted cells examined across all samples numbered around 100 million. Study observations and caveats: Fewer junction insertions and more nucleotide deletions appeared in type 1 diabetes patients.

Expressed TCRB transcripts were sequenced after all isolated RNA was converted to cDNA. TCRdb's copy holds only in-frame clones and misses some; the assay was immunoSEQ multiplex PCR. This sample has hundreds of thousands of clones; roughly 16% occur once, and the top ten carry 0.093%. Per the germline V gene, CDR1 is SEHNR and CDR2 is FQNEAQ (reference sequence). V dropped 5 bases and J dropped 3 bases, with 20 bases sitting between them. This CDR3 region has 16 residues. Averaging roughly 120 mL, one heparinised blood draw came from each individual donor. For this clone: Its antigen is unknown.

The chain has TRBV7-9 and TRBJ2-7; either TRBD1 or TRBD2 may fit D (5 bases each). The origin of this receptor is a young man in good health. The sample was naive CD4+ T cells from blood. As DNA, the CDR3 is TGTGCCAGCAGCCCCCGAGAGCGAGGGGTGGTCTACGAGCAGTACTTC. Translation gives CASSPRERGVVYEQYF.